This T cell receptor (beta chain) originates from a study of regulatory T cells in long-lasting Graves disease. Of note for this clonotype: The junction differs from germline at one of its ends, possibly a read error.

CDR3 regions were amplified by Arm-PCR using iRepertoire HTBI primers to build TCR beta libraries. TCRdb processed the multiplex PCR reads anew with MiXCR; each CDR3 protein has one entry. In the table there are some 450,000 distinct CDR3 sequences, 23% of which are singletons. The CDR3 runs to 13 residues. Germline CDR1 is KGHDR and CDR2 is SFDVKD. Stated time point: persistent/refractory GD, antithyroid drugs over 5 years with positive TRAb. The TCR library was prepared using RNA isolated from PBMCs. This chain connects TRBV24-1 to TRBJ2-7, with D tentatively TRBD1 or TRBD2 (5 bases each). The receptor's source is a female donor with Graves disease. Here the sequenced sample was peripheral blood mononuclear cells (PBMCs), taken when the disease was refractory, from a patient treated with antithyroid drugs. CDR3 protein: CATMGTATYKQYF. The CDR3 DNA is TGTGCCACCATGGGGACGGCGACCTACAAGCAGTACTTC.